What follows describes a single T cell receptor beta chain. The CDR3 loop spans 17 amino acids. V lost 0 bases and J lost 4; bases outside the gene matches: 8. The germline V gene has CDR1 SGHAT and CDR2 FQNNGV. The data were produced by immunoSEQ multiplex PCR, yet TCRdb's version contains in-frame clones alone and is incomplete. The sample includes about 330,000 clones, roughly 70% seen only once; the top ten take under 13%. The sample belongs to a study of shared clonotypes between healthy human individuals. This TCR was recovered from a man aged 25-40 years in good health. Sequenced: memory CD4+ T cells sorted from blood. Subset of the sample: CD45RA-negative fraction. The chain has TRBV11-2 and TRBJ2-1; TRBD2 agrees at 8 bases. The CDR3 bases are TGTGCCAGCAGCTTAGATCGATCATTAGCGGGATACAATGAGCAGTTCTTC. This encodes CASSLDRSLAGYNEQFF.